The 9 T cell receptor beta chains listed next were all sequenced from one sample in a study of blood T cell repertoires in COVID-19. TCRdb's table, derived via immunoSEQ multiplex PCR, lists solely in-frame clones and lacks some. Of over 200,000 clones in the sample, 89% were seen once. The specimen was peripheral blood. These receptors all come from a man aged 60-69 years who had recovered from COVID-19.

CDR3 sequence reads: CASGPDPGGTGEQYF. The CDR3 DNA is TGTGCCAGCGGCCCCGATCCGGGAGGAACGGGGGAGCAGTACTTC. The chain is built from TRBV7-9 and TRBJ2-7; 7 nucleotides line up with TRBD2. Germline loops: CDR1 SEHNR, CDR2 FQNEAQ (reference sequence). This CDR3 spans 15 amino acids. The V segment lost 8 bases and the J segment 7 bases; nucleotides outside the gene matches: 17.

The chain couples TRBV4-2 to TRBJ2-3, with D perhaps matching TRBD2 (6 bases). V gave up 0 bases and J gave up 4 bases, with 11 bases separating them. Germline CDR1 reads LGHNA; CDR2 reads YNFKEQ. The CDR3 has 15 residues. In DNA, the CDR3 is TGTGCCAGCAGCCAAGAGAGGGAGCGGGCAGATACGCAGTATTTT. The encoded protein is CASSQERERADTQYF.

The chain is built from TRBV19 and TRBJ1-4; 9 bases match TRBD1. V dropped 5 bases and J dropped 5; count of bases not matched to a gene: 3. Germline-derived CDR1 and CDR2 are LNHDA and SQIVND (reference sequence). The length of the CDR3 is 14 residues. DNA for the CDR3: TGTGCCAGTAGTGTGACAGGGGGAAATGAAAAACTGTTTTTT. This codes for CASSVTGGNEKLFF.

CDR3 protein: CASSLAGQGYEQYF. The CDR3 DNA is TGTGCCAGCAGCTTAGCGGGACAGGGCTACGAGCAGTACTTC. The chain uses TRBV7-9 and TRBJ2-7; 9 bases map to TRBD1. Trimming at V came to 0 bases and at J to 3 bases, leaving 0 bases not matched to a gene. In germline, CDR1 is SEHNR, CDR2 FQNEAQ (reference sequence). The CDR3 totals 14 residues.

CDR3 sequence: CASSPGQGEAFF. The CDR3 coding sequence is TGTGCCAGCAGCCCCGGACAGGGAGAAGCTTTCTTT. The rearrangement links TRBV6-4 to TRBJ1-1, with 8 bases matching TRBD1. Germline V gene lookup returns CDR1 MRHNA and CDR2 SNTAGT. CDR3 length equals 12 residues. V was pared by 6 bases and J by 8 bases, with 5 bases of the junction left unmatched.

This chain links TRBV2 with TRBJ2-7, with TRBD2 identical over 14 bases. Germline assignment: CDR1 SNHLY and CDR2 FYNNEI. The junction had 1 base not matched to a gene; V was cut back by 7 bases and J by 2 bases. The CDR3 runs 14 residues. The CDR3 nucleotides read TGTGCCAGCACGGGACTAGCGGGGGCCTACGAGCAGTACTTC. Its translation is CASTGLAGAYEQYF.

This chain links TRBV18 with TRBJ2-1; the match to TRBD2 covers 8 bases. The CDR3 contains 13 residues. The germline V gene has CDR1 KGHSH and CDR2 LQKENI. With V trimmed by 6 bases and J by 4 bases, 2 bases remained unmatched. The CDR3 DNA reads as TGTGCCAGCTCGACTAGCGAGTACAATGAGCAGTTCTTC. Translating it yields CASSTSEYNEQFF. Supplemented by reference TRBV18 and TRBJ2-1, the full variable domain reads NAGVMQNPRHLVRRRGQEARLRCSPMKGHSHVYWYRQLPEEGLKFMVYLQKENIIDESGMPKERFSAEFPKEGPSILRIQQVVRGDSAAYFCASSTSEYNEQFFGPGTRLTVL.

This clone was seen only once. This chain's CDR3 is CASSLQSRDQYF. CDR3 nucleotide sequence: TGTGCCAGCAGCCTCCAAAGTCGAGACCAGTACTTC. The chain joins TRBV3-1 (or the pseudogene TRBV3-2) to TRBJ2-5; no clear D. The CDR3 has 12 residues. CDR1 LGHDT and CDR2 YNNKEL come from the germline V gene (reference sequence). V lost 4 bases, J lost 10 bases, and 13 bases lay in between.

The chain is built from TRBV5-4 and TRBJ2-5, with 9 nucleotides matching TRBD2. The CDR3 sequence is 15 residues long. J gave up 4 bases and V 4 bases, and 8 bases lay outside the gene matches. In germline, CDR1 is SGHNT, CDR2 YYREEE (reference sequence). The CDR3 loop reads CASSHLAGEGETQYF. The CDR3 bases are TGTGCCAGCAGCCACTTAGCGGGAGAGGGAGAGACCCAGTACTTC. Complete variable domain (other parts from reference TRBV5-4 and TRBJ2-5): ETGVTQSPTHLIKTRGQQVTLRCSSQSGHNTVSWYQQALGQGPQFIFQYYREEENGRGNFPPRFSGLQFPNYSSELNVNALELDDSALYLCASSHLAGEGETQYFGPGTRLLVL.